The source of this T cell receptor (beta chain) is a study of early T cells in non-severe SARS-CoV-2 infection. Study in general: Bulk RNA taken from unsorted whole blood was sequenced, leaving chains unpaired.

CDR3 size: 12 residues. Germline V gene data show CDR1 as DFQATT and CDR2 as SNEGSKA (reference sequence). One entry per CDR3 protein, called by TCRdb with MiXCR from the 5' RACE reads. The sample lists under 90,000 distinct CDR3 sequences; 12% to 15% were seen once. Note on this clonotype: The junction shows a germline mismatch at one end, possibly a read error.

This receptor was identified in an adult who was a healthcare worker with PCR-confirmed SARS-CoV-2 infection or an uninfected control (not recorded which). The sequenced material came from whole blood. The gene calls are TRBV20-1 and TRBJ2-7; D is ambiguous. The DNA for the CDR3 is TGCAGTGCTCGGACGGACCCCTACGCGCAGTACTTC. This sequence encodes CSARTDPYAQYF.